Each of the 9 T cell receptor beta chains below was sequenced from the same sample in a study of regulatory T cells in long-lasting Graves disease (dated by TCRdb to the early 2020s). This specimen's time point label, interpreted: newly diagnosed GD, antithyroid drugs for less than 3 months. For both TCR sequencing and RNA sequencing, RNA was extracted from PBMCs in TRIzol. Receptor amplification or capture employed multiplex PCR. Instrument used: Illumina HiSeq 4000. CDR3 regions were amplified by Arm-PCR with iRepertoire HTBI primers to construct TCR beta libraries. TCRdb handled the public reads itself, with Q25 trimming in fastp and clone calling in MiXCR, and kept productive beta chains. Each record represents a unique CDR3 protein, reported with the most common genes and DNA among its rows. Present in this sample are about 350,000 distinct CDR3 sequences, over 15% of which were seen just once. 30% of the sample belongs to the ten largest clones.

These data are also associated with another study on T cells in Graves' hyperthyroidism and ophthalmopathy.

The starting material was peripheral blood mononuclear cells (PBMCs), obtained at new diagnosis, from a patient treated with antithyroid drugs. These receptors were taken from a man aged 35-49 years with Graves disease. Donor details come from another sample of the same person, matched by shared clones.

This clonotype appeared many times. This sequence joins TRBV29-1 and TRBJ2-3; perhaps D is TRBD1 or TRBD2 (5 bases each). CDR1 and CDR2 from the germline V gene are SQVTM and ANQGSEA. The V end was cut by 6 bases, the J end by 6 bases, with 10 bases between. The CDR3 runs 11 residues. Here the CDR3 DNA reads TGCAGCGTCCCTTGGGGGGATACGCAGTATTTT. It encodes CSVPWGDTQYF.

The J gene is TRBJ1-2, the V gene TRBV2; TRBD1 aligns across 9 bases. Germline CDR1 reads SNHLY; CDR2 reads FYNNEI. Trimming cost V 4 bases and J 4 bases; bases outside gene matches: 4. The CDR3 is made up of 14 amino acids. The CDR3 sequence is CASSGRTGAYGYTF. The CDR3 DNA reads TGTGCCAGCAGTGGGAGGACAGGGGCCTATGGCTACACCTTC.

This clonotype has a handful of counts. V is TRBV24-1 and J is TRBJ2-3; 10 bases are a match to TRBD2. CDR1 is KGHDR, CDR2 SFDVKD, per germline. V gave up 4 bases and J gave up 1 base; unmatched junction bases: 4. This CDR3 is built from 16 residues. CDR3 residues: CATSDRLAGRTDTQYF. The CDR3 DNA reads as TGTGCCACCAGTGACCGACTAGCGGGCCGCACAGATACGCAGTATTTT.

The chain uses TRBV20-1 and TRBJ2-2; a possible D gene is TRBD1 (5 bases). CDR1 and CDR2 from the germline V gene are DFQATT and SNEGSKA (reference sequence). This CDR3 is built from 14 residues. The V end lost 5 bases, the J end lost 5 bases, and 15 bases lay between the germline ends. The CDR3, as DNA: TGCAGTGCTCAACAGGTTTTGTTAACCGGGGAGCTGTTTTTT. It is translated as CSAQQVLLTGELFF.

This clonotype was detected ten times or more. The CDR3 nucleotides are TGTGCCAGCTCGGGGAGCGGGGGTGACAATGAGCAGTTCTTC. It translates to CASSGSGGDNEQFF. V is TRBV18 and J is TRBJ2-1, with TRBD2 matching 8 bases. CDR3 size: 14 residues. J gave up 5 bases and V 6 bases, and 6 bases lay outside the gene matches. The germline gives CDR1 KGHSH, CDR2 LQKENI.

The genes are TRBV6-2 or TRBV6-3 and TRBJ2-1, with TRBD2 matching over 12 bases. The junction had 3 bases not matched to a gene; V was cut back by 5 bases and J by 7 bases. CDR1 and CDR2 (germline): MNHEY, SVGEGT. The CDR3 runs to 14 residues. CDR3 bases: TGTGCCAGCAGTGACGGGACTAGCGGGAATGAGCAGTTCTTC. The encoded protein is CASSDGTSGNEQFF.

The CDR3 DNA reads TGTGCCAACAAAGGAGGCAGGGGCTACGAGCAGTACTTC. Its translation: CANKGGRGYEQYF. V and J are TRBV10-3 and TRBJ2-7, with D possibly TRBD1 on 6 matching bases. Trimming pared 10 bases from V and 3 bases from J, leaving 16 bases between. Germline assignment: CDR1 ENHRY and CDR2 SYGVKD. The CDR3 has 13 residues.

This clonotype was observed many times. The J gene is TRBJ2-5, the V gene TRBV6-5; unclear D gene. Trimming pared 3 bases from V and 2 bases from J, leaving 16 bases between. Per the germline V gene, CDR1 is MNHEY and CDR2 is SVGAGI. The CDR3 spans 16 residues. CDR3 sequence: CASSYGVFGGQETQYF. The CDR3 coding sequence is TGTGCCAGCAGTTATGGGGTATTTGGTGGGCAAGAGACCCAGTACTTC.

V gene TRBV9 combines with J gene TRBJ2-1; 11 nucleotides line up with TRBD2. Looked up from germline, CDR1 is SGDLS and CDR2 is YYNGEE. J lost 4 bases, V lost 2 bases, and 5 bases had no gene match. The CDR3 loop spans 16 amino acids. This CDR3 is CASSVSGGAGYNEQFF. The CDR3 DNA reads as TGTGCCAGCAGCGTTAGCGGGGGGGCAGGTTACAATGAGCAGTTCTTC.